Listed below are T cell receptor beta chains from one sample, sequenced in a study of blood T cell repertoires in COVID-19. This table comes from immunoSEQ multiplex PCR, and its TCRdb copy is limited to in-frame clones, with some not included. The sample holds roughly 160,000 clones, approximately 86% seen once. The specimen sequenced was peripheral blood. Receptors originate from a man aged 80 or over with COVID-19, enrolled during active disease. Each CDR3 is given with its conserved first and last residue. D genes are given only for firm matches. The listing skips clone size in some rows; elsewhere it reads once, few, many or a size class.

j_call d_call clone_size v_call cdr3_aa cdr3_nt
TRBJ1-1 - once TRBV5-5 CASSSRDLRTEAFF TGTGCCAGCAGCTCGAGGGATTTGAGGACTGAAGCTTTCTTT
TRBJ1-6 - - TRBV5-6 CASSHRRRSPLHF TGTGCCAGCAGCCACAGGCGACGTTCACCCCTCCACTTT
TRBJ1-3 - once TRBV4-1 CASSQDYSAGGVNTIYF TGCGCCAGCAGCCAAGATTATTCTGCAGGAGGGGTAAACACCATATATTTT
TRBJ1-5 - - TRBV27 CASSNRGNQPQHF TGTGCCAGCAGTAATCGGGGAAACCAGCCCCAGCATTTT
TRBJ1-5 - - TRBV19 CASSKGVRQPQHF TGTGCCAGTAGTAAGGGGGTCCGTCAGCCCCAGCATTTT
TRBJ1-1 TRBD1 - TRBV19 CASKPGQVRTEAFF TGTGCCAGTAAACCGGGACAGGTAAGGACTGAAGCTTTCTTT
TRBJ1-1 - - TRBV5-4 CASSLRLMNTEAFF TGTGCCAGCAGCTTGAGACTCATGAACACTGAAGCTTTCTTT
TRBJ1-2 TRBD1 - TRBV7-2 CASSLASGTDGYTF TGTGCCAGCAGCTTAGCCTCTGGGACAGATGGCTACACCTTC
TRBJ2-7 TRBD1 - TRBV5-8 CASTAYRTGVHEQYF TGTGCCAGCACCGCATACCGGACAGGGGTCCACGAGCAGTACTTC
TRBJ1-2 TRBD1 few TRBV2 CASTEGQGVRYTF TGTGCCAGCACAGAGGGACAGGGGGTTCGCTACACCTTC
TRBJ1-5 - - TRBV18 CASSPPFVRPQHF TGTGCCAGCTCACCACCGTTCGTGCGGCCCCAGCATTTT